Included here is one T cell receptor (beta chain) sequence, with context. Its antigen is unknown. The CDR3 is made up of 15 amino acids. Looked up from germline, CDR1 is MGHRA and CDR2 is YSYEKL. Trimming took 0 bases from V and 8 from J, leaving 11 bases between them. Each population that was sorted was more than 95% pure. The record originates from a study of beta chain features in type 1 diabetes. Study-level points and caveats: Highly expressing activated T cells could be over-counted with a cDNA template.

cDNA synthesis used the whole RNA isolate, giving expressed TCRB sequences. Libraries were prepared by immunoSEQ multiplex PCR; TCRdb keeps only in-frame clonotypes and omits some of them. The profile shows around 250,000 clones, 13% to 15% of them singletons. Material for sequencing was naive CD4+ T cells from blood. This chain connects TRBV4-1 to TRBJ1-6; a possible D gene is TRBD1 (6 bases). This receptor was identified in a woman in her thirties or forties in good health. The CDR3 loop is CASSQEGQNHSPLHF. The DNA of the CDR3 is TGCGCCAGCAGCCAAGAAGGACAGAATCATTCACCCCTCCACTTT.